The clone carrying this T cell receptor beta chain was seen more than once but under ten times. What it binds is not known. TCRdb re-derived calls from the 5' RACE reads in MiXCR, one entry per CDR3 protein. Seen here are 5,500 to 6,000 distinct CDR3 sequences, around 29% observed once, and the top ten hold less than 8%. Study-wide findings and caveats: Tumor Treg TCRs overlapped most with tumor naive CD4+ cells.

Memory CD4+ cells were defined as CD4+CD45RO+CD25-. Germline V CDR1 and CDR2: SGHNT, YENEEA. This CDR3 has 13 amino acids. Trimming took 5 bases from V and 5 from J, leaving 11 bases between them. This clonotype was obtained from a female donor with breast cancer. The sample taken for sequencing was memory CD4+ T cells sorted from a lymph node. Subset reported: memory CD4+ T cells, CD4+CD45RO+CD25-. The genes are TRBV11-3 and TRBJ2-3; D is undetermined. CDR3 residues: CASSPLGKDTQYF. The CDR3 DNA follows: TGTGCCAGCAGCCCCCTCGGAAAAGATACGCAGTATTTT.